Reported below is one T cell receptor (beta chain). The sample originates from a study of blood T cell repertoires in COVID-19. As for the study in general: The cDNA or gDNA used as material had been derived from T cells, B-cell-depleted T cells, or PBMCs.

Authors' processing steps: Cell counts per sample came from amplifying reference gene primers. Sequencing was performed with immunoSEQ multiplex PCR; in TCRdb, only in-frame clones are kept and a portion is missing. Clone size and the V and J calls come from that table; the DNA yielded D and trimming. The sample has approximately 300,000 clones, around 85% seen once. Among Cohort 3 donors, those recovered had two negative PCRs, clearance, or symptom resolution. The length of the CDR3 is 12 residues. Per the germline V gene, CDR1 is MNHEY and CDR2 is SVGAGI. After removal of 8 bases from V and 4 bases from J, the junction contained 1 base not matched to a gene.

The TCR was taken from a woman aged 25 to 39 who had recovered from COVID-19. Specimen: PBMCs or T cells enriched from blood (not recorded which). J is TRBJ2-2 and V is TRBV6-5, with 7 nucleotides matching TRBD2. CDR3 sequence: CASGGVTGELFF. The DNA of the CDR3 is TGTGCCAGCGGGGGGGTCACCGGGGAGCTGTTTTTT.